This T cell receptor (beta chain) was recorded in a study of blood T cell repertoires in COVID-19. Turning to the study itself: Collection of acute and convalescent COVID-19 samples took place in the United States, Italy and Spain. T cells, B-cell-depleted T cells, or PBMCs supplied cDNA or gDNA.

V was shortened by 4 bases and J by 1 base, with 11 bases between the two germline ends. The CDR3 consists of 15 residues. The germline V gene encodes CDR1 SEHNR and CDR2 FQNEAQ (reference sequence). Clones were read by immunoSEQ multiplex PCR, and TCRdb kept only the in-frame ones, dropping some. The profile shows some 70,000 clones, 70% to 90% of them singletons. The source material was peripheral blood. This chain connects TRBV7-9 to TRBJ2-1; TRBD1 is a possible D gene (6 bases). The source is a woman aged 70-85 years with acute or convalescent COVID-19. CDR3 nucleotides: TGTGCCAGCAGCTCCAGGGGTCCGTCCTACAATGAGCAGTTCTTC. Encoded protein: CASSSRGPSYNEQFF.